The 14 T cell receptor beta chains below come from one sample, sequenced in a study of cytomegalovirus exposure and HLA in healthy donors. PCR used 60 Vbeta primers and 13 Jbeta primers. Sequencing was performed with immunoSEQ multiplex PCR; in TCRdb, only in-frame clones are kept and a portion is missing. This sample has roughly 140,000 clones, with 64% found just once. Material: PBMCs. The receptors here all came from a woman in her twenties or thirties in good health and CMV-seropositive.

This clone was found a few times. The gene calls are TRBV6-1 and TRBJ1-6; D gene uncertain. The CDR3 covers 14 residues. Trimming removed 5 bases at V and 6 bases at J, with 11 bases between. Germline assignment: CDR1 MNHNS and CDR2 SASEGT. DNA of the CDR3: TGTGCCAGCAGTCACGATTACTCTAATTCACCCCTCCACTTT. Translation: CASSHDYSNSPLHF.

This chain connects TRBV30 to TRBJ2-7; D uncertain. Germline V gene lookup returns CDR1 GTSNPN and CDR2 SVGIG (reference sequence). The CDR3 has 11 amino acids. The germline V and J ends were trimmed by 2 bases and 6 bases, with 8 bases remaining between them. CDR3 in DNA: TGTGCCTGGAGTTGGTCAGGCGAGCAGTACTTC. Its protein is CAWSWSGEQYF.

The CDR3 is CASSQDHSGRPREFYNEQFF. CDR3 nucleotides: TGTGCCAGCAGCCAAGATCACAGCGGGAGGCCCAGGGAATTCTACAATGAGCAGTTCTTC. The chain is built from TRBV4-2 and TRBJ2-1; 9 bases align to TRBD2. The CDR3 consists of 20 residues. Unmatched junction bases numbered 15, after V lost 0 bases and J lost 3 bases. Germline V gene sequence: CDR1 LGHNA, CDR2 YNFKEQ.

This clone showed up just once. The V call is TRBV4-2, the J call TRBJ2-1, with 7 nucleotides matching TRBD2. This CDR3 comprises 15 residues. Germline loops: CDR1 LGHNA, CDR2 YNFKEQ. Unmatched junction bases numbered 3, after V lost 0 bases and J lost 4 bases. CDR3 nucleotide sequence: TGTGCCAGCAGCCAAGAGGGGGGGAGGTACAATGAGCAGTTCTTC. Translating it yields CASSQEGGRYNEQFF.

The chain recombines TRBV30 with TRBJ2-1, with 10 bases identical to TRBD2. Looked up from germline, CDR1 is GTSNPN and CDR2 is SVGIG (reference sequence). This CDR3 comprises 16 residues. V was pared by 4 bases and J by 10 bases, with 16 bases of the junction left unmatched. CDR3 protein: CAWKPGETSGLVEQFF. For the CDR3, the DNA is TGTGCCTGGAAGCCCGGCGAGACTAGCGGGCTTGTCGAGCAGTTCTTC.

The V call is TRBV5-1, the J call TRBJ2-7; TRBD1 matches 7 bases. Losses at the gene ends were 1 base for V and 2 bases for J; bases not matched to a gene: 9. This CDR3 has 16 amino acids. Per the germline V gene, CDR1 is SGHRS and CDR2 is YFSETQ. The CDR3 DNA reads TGCGCCAGCAGCTTGAGTAGGGGGCAGGGAGCCTACGAGCAGTACTTC. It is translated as CASSLSRGQGAYEQYF. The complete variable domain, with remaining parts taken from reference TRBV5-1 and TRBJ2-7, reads KAGVTQTPRYLIKTRGQQVTLSCSPISGHRSVSWYQQTPGQGLQFLFEYFSETQRNKGNFPGRFSGRQFSNSRSEMNVSTLELGDSALYLCASSLSRGQGAYEQYFGPGTRLTVT.

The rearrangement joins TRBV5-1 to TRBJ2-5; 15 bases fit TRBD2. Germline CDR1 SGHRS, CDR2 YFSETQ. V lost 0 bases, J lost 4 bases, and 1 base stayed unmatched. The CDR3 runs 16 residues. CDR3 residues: CASSLGGLAGGETQYF. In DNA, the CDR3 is TGCGCCAGCAGCTTGGGGGGACTAGCGGGAGGAGAGACCCAGTACTTC.

CDR3 residues: CASSLGTSGGHTQYF. The DNA for the CDR3 is TGTGCCAGCAGCCTCGGGACTAGCGGGGGCCATACGCAGTATTTT. The chain carries TRBV7-9 and TRBJ2-3, with TRBD2 matching 14 bases. Germline V gene data show CDR1 as SEHNR and CDR2 as FQNEAQ (reference sequence). This CDR3 has 15 residues. V lost 5 bases and J lost 7; bases outside the gene matches: 5.

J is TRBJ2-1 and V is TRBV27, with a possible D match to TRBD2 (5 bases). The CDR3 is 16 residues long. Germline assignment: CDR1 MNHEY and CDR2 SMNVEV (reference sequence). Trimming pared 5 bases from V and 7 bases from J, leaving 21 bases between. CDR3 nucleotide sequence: TGTGCCAGCAGTCCCGCGCGGGCCATTCTGGTGAATGAGCAGTTCTTC. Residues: CASSPARAILVNEQFF.

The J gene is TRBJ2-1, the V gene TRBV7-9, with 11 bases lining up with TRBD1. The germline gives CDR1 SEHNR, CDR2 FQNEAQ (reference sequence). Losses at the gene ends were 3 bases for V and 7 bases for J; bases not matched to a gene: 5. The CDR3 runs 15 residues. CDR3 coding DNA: TGTGCCAGCAGCTTCCGGGACAGGGGGACAAATGAGCAGTTCTTC. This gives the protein CASSFRDRGTNEQFF.

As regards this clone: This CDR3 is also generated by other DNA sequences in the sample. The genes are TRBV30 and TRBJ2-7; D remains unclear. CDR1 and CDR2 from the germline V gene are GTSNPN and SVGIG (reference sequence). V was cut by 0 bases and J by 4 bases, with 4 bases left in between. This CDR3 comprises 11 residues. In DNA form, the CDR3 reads TGTGCCTGGAGTGTACTGTACGAGCAGTACTTC. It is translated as CAWSVLYEQYF.

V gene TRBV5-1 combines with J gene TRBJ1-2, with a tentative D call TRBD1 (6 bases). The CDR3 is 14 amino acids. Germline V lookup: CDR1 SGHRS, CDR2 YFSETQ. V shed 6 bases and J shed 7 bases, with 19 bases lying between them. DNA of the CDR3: TGCGCCAGCACAGGGGCTCCCCAGGGCTTTGGCTACACCTTC. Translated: CASTGAPQGFGYTF.

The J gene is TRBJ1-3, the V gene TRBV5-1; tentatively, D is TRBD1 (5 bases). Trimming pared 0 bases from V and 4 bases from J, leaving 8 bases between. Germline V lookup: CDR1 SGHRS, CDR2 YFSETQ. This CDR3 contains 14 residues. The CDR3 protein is CASSLAQAGNTIYF. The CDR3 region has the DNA TGCGCCAGCAGCTTGGCACAGGCGGGAAACACCATATATTTT. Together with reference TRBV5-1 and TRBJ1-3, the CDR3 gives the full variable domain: KAGVTQTPRYLIKTRGQQVTLSCSPISGHRSVSWYQQTPGQGLQFLFEYFSETQRNKGNFPGRFSGRQFSNSRSEMNVSTLELGDSALYLCASSLAQAGNTIYFGEGSWLTVV.

The DNA of the CDR3 is TGTGCCAGCAGCTTCGCCCTCGGGGGTCGGTACGAGCAGTACTTC. Translated, it gives CASSFALGGRYEQYF. This chain connects TRBV7-6 to TRBJ2-7; maybe TRBD2 (6 bases). Germline assignment: CDR1 SGHVS and CDR2 FNYEAQ. The CDR3 has 15 residues. Trimming cost V 3 bases and J 4 bases, with 16 bases left between them. Complete variable domain (other parts from reference TRBV7-6 and TRBJ2-7): GAGVSQSPRYKVTKRGQDVALRCDPISGHVSLYWYRQALGQGPEFLTYFNYEAQQDKSGLPNDRFSAERPEGSISTLTIQRTEQRDSAMYRCASSFALGGRYEQYFGPGTRLTVT.